This T cell receptor (beta chain) appears in the sequencing data of a study of STAT5B mutations in CD4+ large granular lymphocyte leukemia. Study results and limitations: Without HLA matching, higher CD4+ than CD8+ T-LGLL clonality could reflect small sample size. CD4-sorted patient repertoires seemed more clonal than healthy CD4+ repertoires. About a quarter of private leukemic clonotypes occurred rarely in other patients' non-leukemic repertoires.

Methods used by the authors: A productive frequency of 2.59 x 10-5 was the lowest detectable. Sequenced by immunoSEQ multiplex PCR; TCRdb stores in-frame clones only, minus some. Clone size and V and J calls were adopted from that table, with D and trimming inferred from the DNA. Here the sample spans under 35,000 clones, 78% being singletons. Remarks on this clone: Antigen: not known.

Germline V gene lookup returns CDR1 SQVTM and CDR2 ANQGSEA. CDR3 length equals 12 residues. V gave up 4 bases and J gave up 2 bases, with 9 bases separating them. The chain uses TRBV29-1 and TRBJ2-7; weak D call: TRBD2 (5 bases). This receptor was identified in a human donor in good health. Source material: CD4+ T cells from blood buffy coats. The CDR3 sequence: CSVAGRPYEQYF. As DNA, the CDR3 is TGCAGCGTTGCGGGGAGACCCTACGAGCAGTACTTC.